Listed below are T cell receptor beta chains from one sample, sequenced in a study of T cell responses to AZD1222 COVID-19 vaccine. Method: immunoSEQ multiplex PCR; TCRdb's copy keeps in-frame clones and lacks some. The sample has around 160,000 clones, roughly nine tenths seen once; the top ten hold about 1.5%. The specimen was peripheral blood, collected on day 0 of AZD1222 vaccination. Source of these receptors: an adult in good health. The CDR3 runs from the conserved cysteine through the conserved F or W. The D gene is left open where the match is weak. A row's size may be missing; if present it is once, few, many or a size class.

v_gene	abundance	d_gene	j_gene	CDR3aa	CDR3nt
TRBV7-2	few	.	TRBJ1-6	CASSLGQSRPLHF	TGTGCCAGCAGCTTAGGCCAGAGCCGACCCCTCCACTTT
TRBV19	.	.	TRBJ1-2	CASSISGSYGYTF	TGTGCCAGTAGTATATCAGGGTCCTATGGCTACACCTTC
TRBV24-1	once	TRBD2	TRBJ2-1	CATSDLPLAGGANEQFF	TGTGCCACCAGTGATTTGCCCCTAGCGGGAGGGGCAAATGAGCAGTTCTTC
TRBV24-1	once	TRBD1	TRBJ1-5	CATSDGTGNNQPQHF	TGTGCCACCAGTGATGGGACAGGGAATAATCAGCCCCAGCATTTT
TRBV2	.	.	TRBJ1-1	CASSVTKNLGGTEAFF	TGTGCCAGCAGTGTCACGAAGAACCTTGGAGGAACTGAAGCTTTCTTT
TRBV4-1	few	TRBD2	TRBJ2-7	CASSQDWGGGPPYEQYF	TGCGCCAGCAGCCAAGATTGGGGGGGAGGGCCCCCCTACGAGCAGTACTTC
TRBV7-2	.	.	TRBJ2-5	CASSVWKGVYQETQYF	TGTGCCAGCAGCGTTTGGAAGGGGGTTTACCAAGAGACCCAGTACTTC
TRBV9	.	.	TRBJ2-1	CASSVVSGNNEQFF	TGTGCCAGCAGCGTAGTTTCAGGGAACAATGAGCAGTTCTTC
TRBV14	.	.	TRBJ2-5	CASSRLGPRETQYF	TGTGCCAGCAGCCGTCTAGGGCCGAGAGAGACCCAGTACTTC
TRBV19	.	TRBD1	TRBJ1-1	CASTTTGGMNTEAFF	TGTGCCAGTACAACGACAGGGGGCATGAACACTGAAGCTTTCTTT
TRBV7-2	.	.	TRBJ2-3	CASGAGDTQYF	TGTGCCAGCGGGGCGGGAGATACGCAGTATTTT
TRBV6-5	.	.	TRBJ2-3	CASRSADMLTDTQYF	TGTGCCAGCAGGTCCGCGGATATGCTCACAGATACGCAGTATTTT
TRBV28	.	TRBD2	TRBJ2-4	CASSGRLAQLSLAKNIQYF	TGTGCCAGCAGTGGAAGACTAGCCCAGTTGTCCCTCGCCAAAAACATTCAGTACTTC
TRBV6-5	.	.	TRBJ1-5	CASFLQPRNQPQHF	TGTGCCAGCTTTTTACAGCCCCGTAATCAGCCCCAGCATTTT
TRBV19	few	.	TRBJ2-7	CASSIYTGYEQYF	TGTGCCAGTAGTATATACACAGGCTACGAGCAGTACTTC
TRBV6-5	.	TRBD2	TRBJ2-1	CASSSSTSGTYNEQFF	TGTGCCAGCAGTTCATCGACTAGCGGGACCTACAATGAGCAGTTCTTC
TRBV20-1	.	.	TRBJ2-5	CSASASGETQYF	TGCAGTGCTAGTGCGTCGGGGGAGACCCAGTACTTC
TRBV21-1	.	.	TRBJ1-5	CASNFQDREGAGNQPQHF	TGTGCCAGCAATTTTCAGGACAGGGAGGGGGCTGGCAATCAGCCCCAGCATTTT
TRBV7-8	.	.	TRBJ1-1	CASSSAQESEAFF	TGTGCCAGCAGCTCTGCTCAGGAGTCTGAAGCTTTCTTT
TRBV7-9	.	TRBD2	TRBJ2-2	CASSLVGLGATGELFF	TGTGCCAGCAGCTTGGTGGGACTAGGTGCCACCGGGGAGCTGTTTTTT
TRBV14	.	TRBD2	TRBJ2-5	CASSQDVTLPGLAGAWETQYF	TGTGCCAGCAGCCAAGATGTTACGCTTCCGGGACTAGCGGGGGCGTGGGAGACCCAGTACTTC
TRBV5-6	.	TRBD1	TRBJ1-2	CASSLVTGYGYTF	TGTGCCAGCAGCTTGGTGACAGGGTATGGCTACACCTTC
TRBV7-2	.	.	TRBJ1-2	CASSLPGEGYTF	TGTGCCAGCAGCCTTCCTGGGGAGGGCTACACCTTC
TRBV7-8	many	.	TRBJ2-1	CASSLAVWGDEQFF	TGTGCCAGCAGCTTAGCGGTGTGGGGGGATGAGCAGTTCTTC
TRBV20-1	.	TRBD1	TRBJ1-5	CSASDRGRGQPQHF	TGCAGTGCAAGTGACAGGGGGCGCGGACAGCCCCAGCATTTT
TRBV6-2/TRBV6-3	.	.	TRBJ1-2	CASSFENRANYGYTF	TGTGCCAGCAGTTTCGAGAATCGGGCTAACTATGGCTACACCTTC
TRBV9	.	TRBD1	TRBJ2-3	CASSVAKGATTQYF	TGTGCCAGCAGCGTAGCGAAGGGGGCGACTACGCAGTATTTT
TRBV27	.	.	TRBJ2-5	CASSLAGGKTQYF	TGTGCCAGCAGTTTAGCAGGGGGGAAGACCCAGTACTTC
TRBV6-6	.	.	TRBJ1-1	CASSYSEETEAFF	TGTGCCAGCAGTTACTCGGAGGAGACAGAAGCTTTCTTT
TRBV19	.	TRBD1	TRBJ1-2	CASRTGNRYGYTF	TGTGCCAGTAGGACAGGGAACCGCTATGGCTACACCTTC
TRBV9	.	TRBD2	TRBJ2-7	CASSVVLAGGEQYF	TGTGCCAGCAGCGTAGTCCTAGCGGGAGGCGAGCAGTACTTC
TRBV21-1	.	.	TRBJ1-5	CASSKASRGQGQPQHF	TGTGCCAGCAGCAAAGCTAGCAGGGGGCAGGGTCAGCCCCAGCATTTT
TRBV7-2	.	.	TRBJ2-4	CASSLVVGTQYF	TGTGCCAGCAGCTTAGTGGTTGGCACTCAGTACTTC